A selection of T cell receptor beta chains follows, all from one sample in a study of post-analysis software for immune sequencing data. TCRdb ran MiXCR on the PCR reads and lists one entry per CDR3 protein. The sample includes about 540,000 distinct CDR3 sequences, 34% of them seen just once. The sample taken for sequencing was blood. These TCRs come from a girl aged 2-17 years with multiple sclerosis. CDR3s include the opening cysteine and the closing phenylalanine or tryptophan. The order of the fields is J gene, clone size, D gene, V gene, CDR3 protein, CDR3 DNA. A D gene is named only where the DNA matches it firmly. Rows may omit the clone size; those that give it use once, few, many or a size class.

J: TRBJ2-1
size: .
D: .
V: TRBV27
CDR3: CASSLGPGLEQFF
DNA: TGTGCCAGCAGTTTAGGGCCGGGACTTGAGCAGTTCTTC

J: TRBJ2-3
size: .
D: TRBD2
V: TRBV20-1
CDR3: CSARRTSGGFTDTQYF
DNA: TGCAGTGCTCGCCGGACTAGCGGGGGCTTCACAGATACGCAGTATTTT

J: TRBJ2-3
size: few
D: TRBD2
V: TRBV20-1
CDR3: CSARVPKRGGVDTQYF
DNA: TGCAGTGCTAGAGTTCCTAAGCGGGGGGGAGTAGATACGCAGTATTTT

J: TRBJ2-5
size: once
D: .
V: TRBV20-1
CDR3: CSAILGQGRETQYF
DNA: TGCAGTGCTATCTTGGGGCAGGGCCGGGAGACCCAGTACTTC

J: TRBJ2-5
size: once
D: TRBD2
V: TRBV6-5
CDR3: CATTSGGPYEEYF
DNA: TGTGCCACAACTAGCGGGGGACCCTACGAGGAGTACTTC

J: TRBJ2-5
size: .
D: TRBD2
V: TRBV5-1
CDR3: CASSPGGGRTETQYF
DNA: TGCGCCAGCAGCCCGGGGGGCGGGAGGACGGAGACCCAGTACTTC

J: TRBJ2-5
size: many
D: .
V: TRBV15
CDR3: CATSLSPAQETQYF
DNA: TGTGCCACCAGCCTGTCCCCGGCCCAAGAGACCCAGTACTTC

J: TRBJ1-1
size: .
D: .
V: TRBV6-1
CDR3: CASQKGMNTEAFF
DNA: TGTGCCAGTCAAAAAGGGATGAACACTGAAGCTTTCTTT

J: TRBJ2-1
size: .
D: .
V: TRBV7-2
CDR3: CASSLGGRPENEQFF
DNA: TGTGCCAGCAGCTTAGGAGGGAGGCCGGAGAATGAGCAGTTCTTC

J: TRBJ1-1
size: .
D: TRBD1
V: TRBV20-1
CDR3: CSARARTGKTEAFF
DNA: TGCAGTGCTAGGGCCCGGACAGGGAAAACTGAAGCTTTCTTT

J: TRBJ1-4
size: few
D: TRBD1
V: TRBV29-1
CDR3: CSVGGTVTEKLFF
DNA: TGCAGCGTTGGCGGGACAGTTACTGAAAAACTGTTTTTT

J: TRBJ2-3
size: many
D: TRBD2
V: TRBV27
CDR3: CASSFGRGTDTQYF
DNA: TGTGCCAGCAGTTTTGGGAGGGGCACAGATACGCAGTATTTT

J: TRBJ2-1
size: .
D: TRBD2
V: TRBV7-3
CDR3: CASSPTGTNVNEQLF
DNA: TGTGCCAGCAGCCCCACCGGGACTAATGTTAATGAGCAGTTATTC

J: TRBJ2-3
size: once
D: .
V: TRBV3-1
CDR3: CASTASGARHTDTQYF
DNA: TGTGCCAGCACCGCATCGGGGGCCAGGCACACAGATACGCAGTATTTT

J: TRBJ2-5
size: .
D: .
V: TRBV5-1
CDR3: CASSLGLQASETQYF
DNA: TGCGCCAGCAGCTTGGGTTTACAGGCCAGCGAGACCCAGTACTTC

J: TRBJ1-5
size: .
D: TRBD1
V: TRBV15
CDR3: CATSRVGGQLSNQPQHF
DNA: TGTGCCACCAGCAGAGTAGGGGGACAGCTAAGCAATCAGCCCCAGCATTTT

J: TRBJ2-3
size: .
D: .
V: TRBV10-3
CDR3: CVISEATTTDTQYF
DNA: TGTGTCATCAGTGAGGCCACCACCACAGATACGCAGTATTTT

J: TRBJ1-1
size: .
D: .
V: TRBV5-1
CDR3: CASSYGGGTEVFF
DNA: TGCGCCAGCAGCTATGGGGGGGGCACTGAAGTTTTCTTT

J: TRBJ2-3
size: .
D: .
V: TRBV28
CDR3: CASSGRGRSPDTQYF
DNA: TGTGCCAGCAGCGGAAGGGGGAGGAGCCCAGATACGCAGTATTTT

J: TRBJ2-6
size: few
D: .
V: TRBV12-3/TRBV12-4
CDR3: CASSSGTF
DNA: TGTGCCAGCAGCTCCGGGACTTTC

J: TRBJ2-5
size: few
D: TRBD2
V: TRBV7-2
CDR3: CASSLAGLQETQYF
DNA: TGTGCCAGCAGCTTAGCGGGACTACAAGAGACCCAGTACTTC

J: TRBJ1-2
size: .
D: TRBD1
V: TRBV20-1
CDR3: CRPFDRGYGYTF
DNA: TGCAGGCCCTTCGACAGGGGCTATGGCTACACCTTC

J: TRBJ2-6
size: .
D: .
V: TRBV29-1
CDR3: CSVVGSDPNSGANVLTF
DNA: TGCAGCGTTGTCGGGTCGGACCCGAACTCTGGGGCCAACGTCCTGACTTTC

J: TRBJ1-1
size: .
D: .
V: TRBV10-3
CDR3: CANKPGGANTEAFF
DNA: TGTGCCAACAAACCCGGAGGGGCTAACACTGAAGCTTTCTTT

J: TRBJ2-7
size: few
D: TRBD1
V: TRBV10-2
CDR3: CASSYTGDEQYF
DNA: TGCGCCAGCAGTTATACAGGGGACGAGCAGTACTTC

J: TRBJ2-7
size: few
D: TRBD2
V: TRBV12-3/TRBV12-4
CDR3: CASSSSTSGGAYEQYF
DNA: TGTGCCAGCAGTTCATCCACTAGCGGGGGGGCCTACGAGCAGTACTTC

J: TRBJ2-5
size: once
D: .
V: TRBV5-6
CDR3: CASSFFAILGGKETQYF
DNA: TGTGCCAGCAGCTTCTTCGCTATACTAGGGGGTAAAGAGACCCAGTACTTC

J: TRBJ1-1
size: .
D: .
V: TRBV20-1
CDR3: CSARRMNTEAFF
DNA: TGCAGTGCTAGAAGGATGAACACTGAAGCTTTCTTT

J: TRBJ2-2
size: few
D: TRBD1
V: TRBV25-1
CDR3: CASSEQTGGVDTGELFF
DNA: TGTGCCAGCAGCGAACAAACAGGGGGCGTCGACACCGGGGAGCTGTTTTTT

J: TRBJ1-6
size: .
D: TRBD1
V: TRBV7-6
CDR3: CPQGAQYSPLHF
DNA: TGTCCCCAGGGGGCACAATATTCACCCCTCCACTTT

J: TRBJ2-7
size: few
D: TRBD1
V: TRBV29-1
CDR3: CSVGIGTGSAYEQYF
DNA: TGCAGCGTGGGAATCGGGACAGGGAGTGCCTACGAGCAGTACTTC

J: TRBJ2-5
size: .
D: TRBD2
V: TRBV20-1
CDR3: CSAGDGRGGHQETQYF
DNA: TGCAGTGCTGGAGACGGTCGGGGGGGCCACCAAGAGACCCAGTACTTC

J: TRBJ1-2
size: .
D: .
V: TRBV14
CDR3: CASSQRPDYGYTF
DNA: TGTGCCAGCAGCCAACGCCCAGACTATGGCTACACCTTC

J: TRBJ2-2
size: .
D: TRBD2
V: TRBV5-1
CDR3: CASSLPGLAGGPANTGELFF
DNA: TGCGCCAGCAGCTTACCGGGACTAGCGGGGGGGCCGGCGAACACCGGGGAGCTGTTTTTT

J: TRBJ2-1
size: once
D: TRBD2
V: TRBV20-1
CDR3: CSARVLGTSGPVLGSYNEQFF
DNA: TGCAGTGCTAGAGTGCTCGGGACTAGCGGGCCGGTCTTAGGGTCCTACAATGAGCAGTTCTTC

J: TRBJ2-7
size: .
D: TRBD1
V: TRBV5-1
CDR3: CASSLSPGQGYEQYF
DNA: TGCGCCAGCAGCTTGTCGCCGGGACAGGGCTACGAGCAGTACTTC

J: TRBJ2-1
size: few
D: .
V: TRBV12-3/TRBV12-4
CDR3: CASSLDRAGQTFF
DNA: TGTGCCAGCAGTTTGGACAGAGCAGGACAGACGTTCTTC

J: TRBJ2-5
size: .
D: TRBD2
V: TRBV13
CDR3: CASSLYTSGGVTQYF
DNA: TGTGCCAGCAGCTTATATACTAGCGGGGGCGTGACCCAGTACTTC

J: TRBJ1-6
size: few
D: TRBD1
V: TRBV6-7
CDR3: CASSPGGRNSPLHF
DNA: TGTGCCAGCAGCCCAGGGGGCAGGAATTCACCCCTCCACTTT

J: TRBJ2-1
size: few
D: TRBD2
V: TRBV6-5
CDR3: CASSYYPPQTGGSYNEQFF
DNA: TGTGCCAGCAGTTACTACCCGCCCCAAACCGGGGGGTCCTACAATGAGCAGTTCTTC

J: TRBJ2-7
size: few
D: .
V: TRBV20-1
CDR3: CSARDPAGALFSEQYF
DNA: TGCAGTGCTAGAGATCCGGCGGGGGCCCTTTTTAGCGAGCAGTACTTC